This T cell receptor (beta chain) is drawn from a study of cytomegalovirus exposure and HLA in healthy donors. With 2 bases clipped from V and 6 bases from J, the junction kept 8 bases outside the gene matches. The length of the CDR3 is 14 residues. CDR1 SGHTS and CDR2 YDEGEE come from the germline V gene. PCR involved 60 Vbeta and 13 Jbeta primers. Assay: immunoSEQ multiplex PCR; the TCRdb copy retains only in-frame clones and omits some. The sample shows roughly 130,000 clones, about 80% of them seen only once. Sequencing was performed on PBMCs. The receptor comes from a young man in good health and CMV-seronegative. This chain connects TRBV5-8 to TRBJ2-7; 7 positions agree with TRBD2. In DNA, the CDR3 is TGTGCCAGCAGCTTTGCGGGGGAGGCGCGCGAGCAGTACTTC. As protein: CASSFAGEAREQYF.